The present T cell receptor beta chain was sequenced within a study of blood T cell repertoires in COVID-19. Study as a whole: COVID-19 samples from acute and convalescent phases originated in the United States, Italy and Spain.

Repertoires were generated with immunoSEQ multiplex PCR, while TCRdb's copy carries only in-frame clones and drops some. There are 150,000 to 200,000 clones in the sample; about nine tenths occur only once, and around 3.5% lies in the top ten. The origin of this receptor is a man in his 70s with acute or convalescent COVID-19. Specimen: peripheral blood.

Written as DNA, the CDR3 is TGCGCCAGCAGCAGGGACAGTCAGAACACTGAAGCTTTCTTT. Amino acids: CASSRDSQNTEAFF. The rearrangement uses TRBV5-1 and TRBJ1-1; TRBD1 aligns across 7 bases. The germline V gene has CDR1 SGHRS and CDR2 YFSETQ. CDR3 length: 14 amino acids. V gave up 4 bases and J gave up 1 base; unmatched junction bases: 4. Supplemented by reference TRBV5-1 and TRBJ1-1, the full variable domain reads KAGVTQTPRYLIKTRGQQVTLSCSPISGHRSVSWYQQTPGQGLQFLFEYFSETQRNKGNFPGRFSGRQFSNSRSEMNVSTLELGDSALYLCASSRDSQNTEAFFGQGTRLTVV.